The 15 T cell receptor beta chains below come from one sample, sequenced in a study of cytomegalovirus exposure and HLA in healthy donors. This PCR relied on a set of 60 Vbeta primers and 13 Jbeta primers. Profiled with immunoSEQ multiplex PCR; TCRdb holds only in-frame clones, not every one. The repertoire consists of about 160,000 clones, with roughly 72% occurring once and the leading ten covering roughly 7.1%. The sample consisted of PBMCs. Receptors originate from a man between 40 and 49 years old in good health and CMV-seropositive.

This clone was counted a single time. This chain links TRBV2 with TRBJ2-4; TRBD1 aligns across 7 bases. CDR3 length: 14 residues. J lost 5 bases, V lost 5 bases, and 6 bases had no gene match. CDR1 and CDR2 (germline): SNHLY, FYNNEI. CDR3 nucleotide sequence: TGTGCCAGCAGTTACACAGGGGTGGAAAACATTCAGTACTTC. Amino acids: CASSYTGVENIQYF.

J is TRBJ1-2 and V is TRBV6-1; a possible D gene is TRBD1 (6 bases). Germline V gene sequence: CDR1 MNHNS, CDR2 SASEGT. Trimming took 7 bases from V and 8 from J, leaving 14 bases between them. This CDR3 is 12 amino acids long. The DNA for the CDR3 is TGTGCCAGCACAGGGGCAATTAGGGGCTACACCTTC. Translation gives CASTGAIRGYTF.

The genes are TRBV4-1 and TRBJ1-2; D is unclear. Germline V CDR1 and CDR2: MGHRA, YSYEKL. Deletions cut 5 bases from V and 3 bases from J, with 13 bases between. This CDR3 comprises 14 residues. DNA for the CDR3: TGCGCCAGCAGCTCCAATGTGGTAGACTATGGCTACACCTTC. Translation gives CASSSNVVDYGYTF.

This clone occurred a few times. The CDR3 reads CASSLAGGADTQYF. The CDR3 DNA follows: TGTGCCAGCAGCTTAGCGGGGGGGGCGGATACGCAGTATTTT. The chain links TRBV7-3 to TRBJ2-3; 9 bases line up with TRBD2. V gave up 2 bases and J gave up 6 bases; unmatched junction bases: 3. Germline V gene data show CDR1 as SGHTA and CDR2 as FQGTGA. CDR3 length equals 14 residues.

This clone occurred a few times. The V call is TRBV6-5, the J call TRBJ1-1; 11 bases are a match to TRBD1. Looked up from germline, CDR1 is MNHEY and CDR2 is SVGAGI. Trimming removed 6 bases from V and 4 bases from J; junction bases left unmatched: 4. The CDR3 runs 14 residues. The CDR3 protein is CASRTGQGATEAFF. The DNA of the CDR3 is TGTGCCAGCAGAACCGGACAGGGGGCCACTGAAGCTTTCTTT.

The chain carries TRBV18 and TRBJ1-3; unclear D gene. Germline-derived CDR1 and CDR2 are KGHSH and LQKENI. The CDR3 loop spans 14 amino acids. V was trimmed by 0 bases and J by 7 bases, leaving 10 bases between them. The CDR3 DNA reads as TGTGCCAGCTCACCACCTATCTCGGGGAACACCATATATTTT. As protein: CASSPPISGNTIYF.

The rearrangement uses TRBV9 and TRBJ2-2, with D perhaps matching TRBD1 (7 bases). The germline gives CDR1 SGDLS, CDR2 YYNGEE. The CDR3 runs to 15 residues. With 0 bases removed from V and 7 bases from J, the gap between germline ends came to 13 bases. The CDR3 DNA follows: TGTGCCAGCAGCGTAGTAACAGGGGAGGACGGGGAGCTGTTTTTT. Its translation is CASSVVTGEDGELFF. The variable domain in full, completed from reference TRBV9 and TRBJ2-2, reads DSGVTQTPKHLITATGQRVTLRCSPRSGDLSVYWYQQSLDQGLQFLIQYYNGEERAKGNILERFSAQQFPDLHSELNLSSLELGDSALYFCASSVVTGEDGELFFGEGSRLTVL.

The chain links TRBV9 to TRBJ1-1; the match to TRBD1 covers 8 bases. CDR1 and CDR2 (germline): SGDLS, YYNGEE. The CDR3 sequence is 15 residues long. J was trimmed by 0 bases and V by 3 bases; bases with no gene match: 4. The CDR3 DNA is TGTGCCAGCAGCGCACGGACAGGGTTGAACACTGAAGCTTTCTTT. Translating gives CASSARTGLNTEAFF.

In this sample, this clone turned up once. CDR3 amino acids: CASSVRTGTNTGELFF. The DNA of the CDR3 is TGTGCCAGCAGTGTTCGGACAGGGACGAACACCGGGGAGCTGTTTTTT. The chain recombines TRBV6-1 with TRBJ2-2, with 8 bases aligning to TRBD1. The CDR3 sequence is 16 residues long. V trimming: 4 bases; J trimming: 0 bases; junction bases outside the gene matches: 4. Germline V CDR1 and CDR2: MNHNS, SASEGT.

The rearrangement joins TRBV4-3 to TRBJ2-2, with 11 positions matching TRBD2. This CDR3 has 19 residues. CDR1 LGHNA and CDR2 YSLEER come from the germline V gene. The junction had 14 bases not matched to a gene; V was cut back by 4 bases and J by 4 bases. The CDR3 is CASSLLLTLAGAFTGELFF. The CDR3 DNA reads as TGCGCCAGCAGCCTCCTCCTGACACTAGCGGGGGCCTTCACCGGGGAGCTGTTTTTT.

This sequence joins TRBV7-6 and TRBJ2-2; no firm D call. Per germline, CDR1 SGHVS and CDR2 FNYEAQ. The CDR3 covers 15 residues. Deletions cut 1 base from V and 0 bases from J, with 6 bases between. CDR3 protein: CASSLVTANTGELFF. The CDR3 DNA sequence: TGTGCCAGCAGCTTAGTTACAGCGAACACCGGGGAGCTGTTTTTT.

This rearrangement joins TRBV29-1 to TRBJ2-7, with D possibly matching TRBD1 (5 bases). This CDR3 contains 12 residues. Germline CDR1 is SQVTM and CDR2 is ANQGSEA. V was pared by 6 bases and J by 0 bases, with 9 bases between. The CDR3 protein is CSVQGSSYEQYF. In DNA form, the CDR3 reads TGCAGCGTCCAGGGCTCCTCCTACGAGCAGTACTTC.

The V call is TRBV30, the J call TRBJ2-7; tentatively, D is TRBD2 (5 bases). V lost 3 bases, J lost 0 bases, and 12 bases lay in between. Per germline, CDR1 GTSNPN and CDR2 SVGIG (reference sequence). The CDR3 loop spans 14 amino acids. Here the CDR3 DNA reads TGTGCCTGGAGGAGCAGAGGACTCTCCTACGAGCAGTACTTC. Amino acid sequence: CAWRSRGLSYEQYF.

This chain connects TRBV9 to TRBJ1-2; 8 nucleotides align to TRBD1. Germline trimming cut 6 bases from V and 4 bases from J; bases unmatched to any gene: 8. Germline V lookup: CDR1 SGDLS, CDR2 YYNGEE. The CDR3 loop spans 14 amino acids. Here the CDR3 DNA reads TGTGCCAGCACCTCGCCAGGGGGCGCCTATGGCTACACCTTC. This sequence encodes CASTSPGGAYGYTF.

The chain has TRBV5-1 and TRBJ2-3; 8 nucleotides match TRBD2. V lost 0 bases and J lost 1; bases outside the gene matches: 4. The CDR3 is 16 residues long. CDR1 SGHRS and CDR2 YFSETQ come from the germline V gene. The chain's CDR3 is CASSLAISGGTDTQYF. The CDR3 region has the DNA TGCGCCAGCAGCTTGGCCATTAGCGGGGGCACAGATACGCAGTATTTT.